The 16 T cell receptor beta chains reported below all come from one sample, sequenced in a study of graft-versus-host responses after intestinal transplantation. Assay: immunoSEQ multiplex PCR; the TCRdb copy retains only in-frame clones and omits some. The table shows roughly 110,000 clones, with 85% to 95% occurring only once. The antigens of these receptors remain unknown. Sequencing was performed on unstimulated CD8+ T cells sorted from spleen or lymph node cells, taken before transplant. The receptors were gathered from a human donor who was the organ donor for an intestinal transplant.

Written as DNA, the CDR3 is TGTGCCATCGGTCTCGGAGAGCAGGGGTCTAATCAGCCCCAGCATTTT. Residues: CAIGLGEQGSNQPQHF. V usage is TRBV10-3 and J usage is TRBJ1-5; possibly TRBD1 for D (6 bases). This CDR3 has 16 residues. The V end lost 8 bases, the J end lost 4 bases, and 21 bases lay between the germline ends. The germline CDR1 and CDR2 sequences are ENHRY and SYGVKD.

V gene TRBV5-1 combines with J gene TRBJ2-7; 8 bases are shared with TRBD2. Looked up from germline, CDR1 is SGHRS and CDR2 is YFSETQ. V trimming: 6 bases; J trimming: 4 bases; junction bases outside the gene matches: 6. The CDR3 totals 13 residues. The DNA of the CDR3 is TGCGCCAGCAAAAGCGGGAGTGGATACGAGCAGTACTTC. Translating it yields CASKSGSGYEQYF. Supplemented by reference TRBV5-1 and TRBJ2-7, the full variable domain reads KAGVTQTPRYLIKTRGQQVTLSCSPISGHRSVSWYQQTPGQGLQFLFEYFSETQRNKGNFPGRFSGRQFSNSRSEMNVSTLELGDSALYLCASKSGSGYEQYFGPGTRLTVT.

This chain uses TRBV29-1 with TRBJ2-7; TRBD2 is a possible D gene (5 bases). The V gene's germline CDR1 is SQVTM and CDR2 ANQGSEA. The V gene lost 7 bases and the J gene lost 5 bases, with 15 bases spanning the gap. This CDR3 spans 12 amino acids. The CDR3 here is CSAGNLGNEQYF. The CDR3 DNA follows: TGCAGCGCCGGGAATTTGGGCAACGAGCAGTACTTC.

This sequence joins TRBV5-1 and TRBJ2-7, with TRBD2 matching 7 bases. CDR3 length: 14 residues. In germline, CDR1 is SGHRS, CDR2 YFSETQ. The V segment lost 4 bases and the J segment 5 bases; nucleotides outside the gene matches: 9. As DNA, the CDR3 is TGCGCCAGCAGCCTCGGACTAGTTGGTGACGAGCAGTACTTC. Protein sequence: CASSLGLVGDEQYF.

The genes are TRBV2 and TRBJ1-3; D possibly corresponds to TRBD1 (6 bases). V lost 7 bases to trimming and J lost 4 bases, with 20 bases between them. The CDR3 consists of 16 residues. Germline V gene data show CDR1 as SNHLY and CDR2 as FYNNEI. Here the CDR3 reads CASIGETGSAGNTIYF. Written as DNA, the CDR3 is TGTGCCAGCATCGGGGAGACAGGATCGGCCGGAAACACCATATATTTT.

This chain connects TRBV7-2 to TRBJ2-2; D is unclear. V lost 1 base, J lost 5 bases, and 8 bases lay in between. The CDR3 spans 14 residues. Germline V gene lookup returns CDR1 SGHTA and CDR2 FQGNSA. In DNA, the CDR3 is TGTGCCAGCAGCTTAGGGCCCGGGACCGGGGAGCTGTTTTTT. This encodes CASSLGPGTGELFF.

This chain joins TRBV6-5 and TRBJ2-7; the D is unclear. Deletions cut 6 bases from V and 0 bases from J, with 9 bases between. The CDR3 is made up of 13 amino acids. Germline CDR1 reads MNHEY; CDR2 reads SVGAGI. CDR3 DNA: TGTGCCAGCAGACCATTCAGCTCCTACGAGCAGTACTTC. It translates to CASRPFSSYEQYF.

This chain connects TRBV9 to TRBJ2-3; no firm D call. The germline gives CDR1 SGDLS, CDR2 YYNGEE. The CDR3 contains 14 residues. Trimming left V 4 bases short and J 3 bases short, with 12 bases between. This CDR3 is CASSQGPVTDTQYF. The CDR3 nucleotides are TGTGCCAGCAGCCAAGGACCCGTGACAGATACGCAGTATTTT.

CDR3 residues: CASRKTGGTGELFF. The CDR3 DNA reads TGTGCCAGCAGGAAGACAGGGGGCACCGGGGAGCTGTTTTTT. The chain has TRBV6-5 and TRBJ2-2; TRBD1 agrees at 9 bases. V trimming: 6 bases; J trimming: 4 bases; junction bases outside the gene matches: 3. The CDR3 sequence is 14 residues long. CDR1 is MNHEY, CDR2 SVGAGI, per germline.

The CDR3 nucleotides read TGTGCCAGCAGTTTACGCGGGACAGGTTCCTACGAGCAGTACTTC. Translation: CASSLRGTGSYEQYF. The chain is built from TRBV27 and TRBJ2-7; 8 positions agree with TRBD1. V gave up 2 bases and J gave up 1 base; unmatched junction bases: 4. There are 15 residues in the CDR3. Germline V CDR1 and CDR2: MNHEY, SMNVEV (reference sequence).

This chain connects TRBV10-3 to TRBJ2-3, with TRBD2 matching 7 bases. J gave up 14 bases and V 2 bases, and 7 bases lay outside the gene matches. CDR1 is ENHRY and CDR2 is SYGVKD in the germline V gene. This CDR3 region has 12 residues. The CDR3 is CAISERASGRYF. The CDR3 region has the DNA TGTGCCATCAGTGAGCGGGCTAGCGGCCGGTATTTT.

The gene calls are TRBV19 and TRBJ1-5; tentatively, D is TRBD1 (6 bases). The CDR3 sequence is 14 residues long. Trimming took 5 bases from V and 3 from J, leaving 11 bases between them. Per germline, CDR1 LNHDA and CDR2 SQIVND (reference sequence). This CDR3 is CASSRWTDNQPQHF. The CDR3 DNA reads TGTGCCAGTAGTCGATGGACAGACAATCAGCCCCAGCATTTT.

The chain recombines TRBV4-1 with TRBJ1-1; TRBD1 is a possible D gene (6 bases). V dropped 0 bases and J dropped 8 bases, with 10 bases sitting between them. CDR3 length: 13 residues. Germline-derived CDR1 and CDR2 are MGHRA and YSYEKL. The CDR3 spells CASSQDPGQEAFF. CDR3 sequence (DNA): TGCGCCAGCAGCCAAGACCCCGGACAGGAAGCTTTCTTT.

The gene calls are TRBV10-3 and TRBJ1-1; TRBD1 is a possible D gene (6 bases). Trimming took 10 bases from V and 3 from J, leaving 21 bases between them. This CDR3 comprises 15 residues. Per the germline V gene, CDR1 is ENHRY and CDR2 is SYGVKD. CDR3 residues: CATQGWSFLDTEAFF. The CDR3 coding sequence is TGTGCCACTCAGGGGTGGTCTTTTTTGGACACTGAAGCTTTCTTT.

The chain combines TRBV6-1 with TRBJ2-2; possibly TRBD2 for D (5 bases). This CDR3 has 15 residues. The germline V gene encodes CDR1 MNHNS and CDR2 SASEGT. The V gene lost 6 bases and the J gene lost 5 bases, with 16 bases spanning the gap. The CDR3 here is CASRRPRAGTGELFF. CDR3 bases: TGTGCCAGCAGGCGGCCGAGGGCTGGGACCGGGGAGCTGTTTTTT.

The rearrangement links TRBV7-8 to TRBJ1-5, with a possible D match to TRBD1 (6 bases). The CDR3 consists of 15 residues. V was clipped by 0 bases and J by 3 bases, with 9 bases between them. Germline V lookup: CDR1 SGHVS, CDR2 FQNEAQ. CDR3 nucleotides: TGTGCCAGCAGCTTAGCTTACAGGGACAATCAGCCCCAGCATTTT. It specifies CASSLAYRDNQPQHF.